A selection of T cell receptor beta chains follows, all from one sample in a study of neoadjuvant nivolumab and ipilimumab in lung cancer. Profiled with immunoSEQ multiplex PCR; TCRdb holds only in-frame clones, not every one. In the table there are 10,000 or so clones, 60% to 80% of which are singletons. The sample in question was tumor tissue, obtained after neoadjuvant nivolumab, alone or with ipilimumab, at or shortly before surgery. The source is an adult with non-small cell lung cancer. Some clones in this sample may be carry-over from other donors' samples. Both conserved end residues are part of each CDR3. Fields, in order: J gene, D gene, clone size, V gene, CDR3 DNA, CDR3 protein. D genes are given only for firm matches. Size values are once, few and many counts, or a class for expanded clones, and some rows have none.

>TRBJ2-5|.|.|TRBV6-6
TGTGCCAGCAGGATGGGACGGCCCCAAGAGACCCAGTACTTC
CASRMGRPQETQYF
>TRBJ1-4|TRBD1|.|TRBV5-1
TGCGCCAGCAGCCGGGACAGGGGTTCAGGGGAAAAACTGTTTTTT
CASSRDRGSGEKLFF
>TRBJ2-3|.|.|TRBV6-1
TGTGCCAGCGCCCGCACTAGCAGTACAGATACGCAGTATTTT
CASARTSSTDTQYF
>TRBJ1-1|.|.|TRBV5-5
TGTGCCAGCAGCTTTCCGGGGGTGGGAACTGAAGCTTTCTTT
CASSFPGVGTEAFF
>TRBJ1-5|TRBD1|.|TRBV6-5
TGTGCCAGCAGCGACAGGGGCGGACAGCCCCAGCATTTT
CASSDRGGQPQHF
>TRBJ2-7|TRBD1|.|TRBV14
TGTGCCAGCAGCACCCAAAACAGGGGCCCCTACGAGCAGTACTTC
CASSTQNRGPYEQYF
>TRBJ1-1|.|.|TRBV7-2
TGTGCCAGCAGCTTAGTCAGTACAGAAAACACTGAAGCTTTCTTT
CASSLVSTENTEAFF
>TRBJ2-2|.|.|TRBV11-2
TGTGCCAGCAGCTTCCGACAGGACACCGGGGAGCTGTTTTTT
CASSFRQDTGELFF
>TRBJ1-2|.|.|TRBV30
TGTGCCTGGAGTGTCATCTATGGCTACACCTTC
CAWSVIYGYTF
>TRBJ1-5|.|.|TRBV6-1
TGTGCCAGCAGTGAAAAAAGGGGGGGTTATAGCAATCAGCCCCAGCATTTT
CASSEKRGGYSNQPQHF
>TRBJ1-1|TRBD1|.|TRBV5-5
TGTGCCAGCAGCTACCGGGACAGGGACGTGGCTGAAGCTTTCTTT
CASSYRDRDVAEAFF
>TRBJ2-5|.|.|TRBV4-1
TGCGCCAGCAGCCAAGATAGGCGCCCCCAAGAGACCCAGTACTTC
CASSQDRRPQETQYF
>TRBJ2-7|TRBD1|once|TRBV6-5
TGTGCCAGCAGTGGCCGGACAGGGGCGGGCGAGCAGTACTTC
CASSGRTGAGEQYF
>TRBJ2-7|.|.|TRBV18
TGTGCCAGCTCACCACCCTGGGCAGGGGTGGAACACGAGCAGTACTTC
CASSPPWAGVEHEQYF
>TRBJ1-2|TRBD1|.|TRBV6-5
TGTGCCAGCAGTTACTCCGCGGGACAGGGCTATGGCTACACCTTC
CASSYSAGQGYGYTF
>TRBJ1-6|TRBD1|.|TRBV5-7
TGTGCCAGCAGCCGCATAACAGGGGTTTCACCCCTCCACTTT
CASSRITGVSPLHF
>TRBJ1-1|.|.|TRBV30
TGTGCCTGGACCCCGCGGGGAACAGGACTCACTGAAGCTTTCTTT
CAWTPRGTGLTEAFF
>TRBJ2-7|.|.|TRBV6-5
TGTGCCAGCAGTTATAGCGGCGCCTACGAGCAGTACTTC
CASSYSGAYEQYF
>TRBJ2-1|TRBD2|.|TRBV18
TGTGCCAGCTCACCACCGGACGGGAGGGAGTTCAATGAGCAGTTCTTC
CASSPPDGREFNEQFF
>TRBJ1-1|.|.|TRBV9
TGTGCCAGCTCCCTTCCGACTGGGGCCATGAACACTGAAGCTTTCTTT
CASSLPTGAMNTEAFF
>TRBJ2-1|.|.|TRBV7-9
TGTGCCAGCAAAGAGGGAGGTGAAGAGCAGTTCTTC
CASKEGGEEQFF
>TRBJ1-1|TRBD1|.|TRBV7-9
TGTGCCAGCAGCTTAGAGCCGGACAGGGGTCTTGAAGCTTTCTTT
CASSLEPDRGLEAFF
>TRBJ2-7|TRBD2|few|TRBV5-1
TGCGCCAGCAGCCCGTCGAGGGCGGGGGTCTACGAGCAGTACTTC
CASSPSRAGVYEQYF
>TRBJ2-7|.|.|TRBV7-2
TGTGCCAGCAGCTTAGCCCCGGGGGGCAGGTACGAGCAGTACTTC
CASSLAPGGRYEQYF
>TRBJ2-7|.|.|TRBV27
TGTGCCAGCAGTCCCCTAACTGCATACGAGCAGTACTTC
CASSPLTAYEQYF
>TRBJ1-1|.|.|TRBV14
TGTGCCAGCAGCCGTAACCCTCCAGGGTTGATCACTGAAGCTTTCTTT
CASSRNPPGLITEAFF
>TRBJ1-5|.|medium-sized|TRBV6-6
TGTGCCAGCAGTTACCAGACGGGCAATCAGCCCCAGCATTTT
CASSYQTGNQPQHF
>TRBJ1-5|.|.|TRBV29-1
TGCAGCGTTGTGGAAGGCAATCAGCCCCAGCATTTT
CSVVEGNQPQHF
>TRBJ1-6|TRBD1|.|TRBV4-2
TGTGCCAGCAGCCACCAACGGTCGGGGACAGGGGATTCACCCCTCCACTTT
CASSHQRSGTGDSPLHF
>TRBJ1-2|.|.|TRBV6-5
TGTGCCAGCAGTTACTCGACGGGCCGCGATGGCTACACCTTC
CASSYSTGRDGYTF
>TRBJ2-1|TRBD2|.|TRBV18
TGTGCCAGCTCACCAGCAGGGCCTCTAGCGGGAGGGAGTGAGCAGTTCTTC
CASSPAGPLAGGSEQFF
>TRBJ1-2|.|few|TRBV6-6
TGTGCCAGCAGTTTCAGCTCCAACTATGGCTACACCTTC
CASSFSSNYGYTF
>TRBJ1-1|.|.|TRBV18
TGTGCCAGCTCACCAAATGGGATACAGGGATTGGCTGAAGCTTTCTTT
CASSPNGIQGLAEAFF
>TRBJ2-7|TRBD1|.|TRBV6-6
TGTGCCAGCAGTTTGCGGACAGGGACCGACGAGCAGTACTTC
CASSLRTGTDEQYF
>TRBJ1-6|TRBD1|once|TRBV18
TGTGCCAGCTCACCGGACAGGGTTAATTCACCCCTCCACTTT
CASSPDRVNSPLHF
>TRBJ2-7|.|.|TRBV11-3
TGTGCCAGCAGCTTAGAACAAGTGGACCCCTTCTACGAGCAGTACTTC
CASSLEQVDPFYEQYF
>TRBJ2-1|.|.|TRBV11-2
TGTGCCAGCAGCTTTCTGACGGGGACCACCTACAATGAGCAGTTCTTC
CASSFLTGTTYNEQFF
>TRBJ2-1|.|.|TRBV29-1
TGCAGCGTTGAAGATGGCACTACGAATGAGCAGTTCTTC
CSVEDGTTNEQFF
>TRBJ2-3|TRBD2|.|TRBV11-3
TGTGCCAGCAGCTCCGGGGTAGCGGGATTGGGCACAGATACGCAGTATTTT
CASSSGVAGLGTDTQYF
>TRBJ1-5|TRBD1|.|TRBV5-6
TGTGCCAGCAGCTTGCGGACAGGGGGCCTTCAGCCCCAGCATTTT
CASSLRTGGLQPQHF
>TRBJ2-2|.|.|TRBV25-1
TGTGCCAGCAGTGAATATCAAGCCGGGGAGCTGTTTTTT
CASSEYQAGELFF
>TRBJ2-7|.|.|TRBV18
TGTGCCAGCTCACCGACCAGTAGGGACTACGAGCAGTACTTC
CASSPTSRDYEQYF
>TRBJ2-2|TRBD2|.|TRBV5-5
TGTGCCAGCAGCCCGCGGACTAGCGGGAACACCGGGGAGCTGTTTTTT
CASSPRTSGNTGELFF
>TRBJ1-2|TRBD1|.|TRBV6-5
TGTGCCAGTAAGAGACAGGGGGCCGATGGCTACACCTTC
CASKRQGADGYTF
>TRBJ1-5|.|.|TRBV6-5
TGTGCCAGCAGCGAGGGGGTCGGCAATCAGCCCCAGCATTTT
CASSEGVGNQPQHF
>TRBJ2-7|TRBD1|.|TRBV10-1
TGCGCCAGCAGTGATAGGGACAGGTCCTACGAGCAGTACTTC
CASSDRDRSYEQYF
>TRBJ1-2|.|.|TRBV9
TGTGCCAGCAGCGTAGGAGCGAACTATGGCTACACCTTC
CASSVGANYGYTF
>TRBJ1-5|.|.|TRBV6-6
TGTGCCAGCAGTTACAGGTCGGGGTACAATCAGCCCCAGCATTTT
CASSYRSGYNQPQHF
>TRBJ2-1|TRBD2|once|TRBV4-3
TGCGCCAGCAGCCCTACGGGACTAGCGGGCTACAATGAGCAGTTCTTC
CASSPTGLAGYNEQFF
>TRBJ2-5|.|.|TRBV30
TGTGCCTGGAGAGAAGGGGAAGAGACCCAGTACTTC
CAWREGEETQYF
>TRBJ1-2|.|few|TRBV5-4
TGTGCCAGCAGCTTGGGGGACACAAGGGGGATAGGCTATGGCTACACCTTC
CASSLGDTRGIGYGYTF
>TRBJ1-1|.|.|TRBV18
TGTGCCAGCTCACTCACCGGGGGGACTGAAGCTTTCTTT
CASSLTGGTEAFF
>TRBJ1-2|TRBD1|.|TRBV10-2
TGCGCCGGCGGAGAATTAACAGGGGGAGTAAGGGGCTACACCTTC
CAGGELTGGVRGYTF
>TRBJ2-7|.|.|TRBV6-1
TGTGCCAGCAGTGATCACAGCTCCTACGAGCAGTACTTC
CASSDHSSYEQYF
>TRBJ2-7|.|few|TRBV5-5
TGTGCCAGCAGCTTGGCCTACGGTTGGTCTCCGGTCTTC
CASSLAYGWSPVF